These 7 T cell receptor beta chains share one sample of origin, sequenced in a study of CD8+ T cells in alopecia areata. Noted treatment: oral pan-JAK inhibitor, 5-10 mg twice daily. Extraction of RNA preceded its reverse transcription into cDNA, which served as the sequencing template. The repertoire was sequenced with immunoSEQ multiplex PCR; TCRdb's copy has only in-frame clones and lacks some. The sample shows 150,000 to 250,000 clones, more than 45% of them seen only once. The sequenced sample was CD4+ T cells sorted from blood, obtained at week 24, from a patient treated with tofacitinib. The receptors derive from a human donor with alopecia areata.

The chain couples TRBV7-3 to TRBJ2-3; D not resolved. This CDR3 has 14 residues. Germline V lookup: CDR1 SGHTA, CDR2 FQGTGA. Trimming shortened V by 3 bases and J by 0 bases, and 7 bases separated the two germline ends. The CDR3 bases are TGTGCCAGCAGCTTGACCGGGAGCACAGATACGCAGTATTTT. Encoded protein: CASSLTGSTDTQYF.

This clone was counted between two and nine times. The chain couples TRBV5-4 to TRBJ2-1, with 7 bases that match TRBD2. V dropped 4 bases and J dropped 0; count of bases not matched to a gene: 7. This CDR3 has 16 residues. Germline CDR1 reads SGHNT; CDR2 reads YYREEE (reference sequence). This chain's CDR3 is CASSSTSANSYNEQFF. The CDR3 DNA reads as TGTGCCAGCAGCAGCACTAGCGCCAACTCCTACAATGAGCAGTTCTTC.

This clone has more than one count but fewer than ten. The chain joins TRBV30 to TRBJ2-7, with TRBD2 matching 9 bases. The J segment lost 6 bases and the V segment lost 1 base, leaving 4 bases of the junction unmatched. This CDR3 is 13 amino acids long. Germline CDR1 reads GTSNPN; CDR2 reads SVGIG (reference sequence). For the CDR3, the DNA is TGTGCCTGGAGTGAGGGTAGCGGGAGCGAGCAGTACTTC. It specifies CAWSEGSGSEQYF.

V is TRBV29-1 and J is TRBJ1-4; unclear D gene. The CDR3 runs 12 residues. V shed 2 bases and J shed 5 bases, with 6 bases lying between them. The germline V gene encodes CDR1 SQVTM and CDR2 ANQGSEA. Here the CDR3 reads CSVEYRNEKLFF. CDR3 bases: TGCAGCGTTGAATATCGAAATGAAAAACTGTTTTTT.

The chain has TRBV30 and TRBJ1-5; tentative D call: TRBD1 (5 bases). This CDR3 spans 12 amino acids. The germline V gene has CDR1 GTSNPN and CDR2 SVGIG (reference sequence). Trimming pared 4 bases from V and 7 bases from J, leaving 11 bases between. This CDR3 reads CAWNLKGQPQHF. The CDR3 DNA is TGTGCCTGGAACTTGAAGGGGCAGCCCCAGCATTTT.

This chain uses TRBV5-1 with TRBJ2-5; D gene uncertain. The CDR3 runs to 15 residues. V was trimmed by 0 bases and J by 1 base, leaving 10 bases between them. CDR1 and CDR2 (germline): SGHRS, YFSETQ. CDR3 coding DNA: TGCGCCAGCAGCTTGGCCGTGGGCCCCCAAGAGACCCAGTACTTC. Protein: CASSLAVGPQETQYF. Filled out from reference TRBV5-1 and TRBJ2-5, the complete variable domain reads KAGVTQTPRYLIKTRGQQVTLSCSPISGHRSVSWYQQTPGQGLQFLFEYFSETQRNKGNFPGRFSGRQFSNSRSEMNVSTLELGDSALYLCASSLAVGPQETQYFGPGTRLLVL.

This sequence joins TRBV18 and TRBJ1-5; weak D call: TRBD1 (6 bases). In germline, CDR1 is KGHSH, CDR2 LQKENI. The V and J ends lost 3 bases and 5 bases respectively, with 14 bases between them. The CDR3 is 15 residues long. CDR3 bases: TGTGCCAGCTCACCGACCGGGACACTATATCAGCCCCAGCATTTT. Residues: CASSPTGTLYQPQHF.